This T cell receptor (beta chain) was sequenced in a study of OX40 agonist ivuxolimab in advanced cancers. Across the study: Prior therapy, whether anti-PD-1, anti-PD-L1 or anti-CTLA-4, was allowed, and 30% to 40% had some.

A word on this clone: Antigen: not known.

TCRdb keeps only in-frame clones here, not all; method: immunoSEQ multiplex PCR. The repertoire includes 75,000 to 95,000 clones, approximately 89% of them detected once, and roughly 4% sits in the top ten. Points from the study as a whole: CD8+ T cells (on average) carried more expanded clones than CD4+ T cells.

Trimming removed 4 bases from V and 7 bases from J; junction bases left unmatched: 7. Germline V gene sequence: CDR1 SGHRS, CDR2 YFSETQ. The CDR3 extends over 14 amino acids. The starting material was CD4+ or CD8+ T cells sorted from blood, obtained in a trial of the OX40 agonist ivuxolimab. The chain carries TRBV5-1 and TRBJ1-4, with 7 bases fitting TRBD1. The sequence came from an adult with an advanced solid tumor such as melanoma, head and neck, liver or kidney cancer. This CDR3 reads CASSLDRIPEKLFF. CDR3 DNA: TGCGCCAGCAGCCTGGACAGGATACCTGAAAAACTGTTTTTT.